This TCR beta chain was retrieved from a study of blood T cell repertoires in COVID-19 (dated by TCRdb to between 2020 and 2021). With respect to the entire study: Collaborator samples came from the United States, Italy and Spain and covered acute and convalescent phases of COVID-19. Sample metadata almost always included a de-identified subject ID, COVID-19 status, age in years and sex. Where available, HLA class I and class II types were obtained from metadata supplied by the sample provider rather than from assay-based typing. Subjects who had been exposed to COVID-19, were actively infected with it, or had recovered from it provided the deeply sampled blood TCRbeta repertoires that made up the dataset. The prospective study material was composed of cDNA or gDNA derived from T cells, B-cell-depleted T cells, or PBMCs. Samples were obtained from the ongoing ImmuneRACE study (first 160 participants) and from approximately 1,200 subjects provided by 6 global collaborators. A freely available public database, intended as a resource for researchers studying the immune response to SARS-CoV-2, is where the repertoires were released. General conclusions and limits of the study: The quantity of clinical and demographic metadata differed by source and by participant and was supplied without curation.

As encoded in the germline V gene (reference sequence), CDR1 is LNHDA while CDR2 is SQIVND. The CDR3 sequence holds 15 residues, the cysteine and phenylalanine included. Only the CDR3 part of the read is kept: 45 bases, read in frame from the first base. V and J are truncated by 6 bases and 1 base respectively, leaving an intervening sequence of 15 bases. Notes on this clone: Its recognized antigen is unknown. No base quality values were provided; no much bigger clone lies one nucleotide off.

At one collaborating source in Seattle, patients were enrolled during active infection and were followed longitudinally through the course of disease. Each collaborating institution followed its own protocols to collect whole blood in K2EDTA tubes. For TCRbeta analysis, collaborators shipped samples as frozen whole blood, isolated PBMCs, or DNA extracted from either of those sample types. TCRbeta CDR3 regions were amplified from genomic DNA by means of the immunoSEQ Assay, a bias-controlled multiplex PCR. Concerning the study's data processing: Within the assay, amplification of reference gene primers was used to estimate how many nucleated cells each sample contained. To quantify the absolute abundance of each unique TCRbeta CDR3 rearrangement, sequence reads were collapsed and filtered. For each sample, productive Simpson clonality was calculated as the square root of Simpson's diversity index across productive rearrangements. This is the immuneACCESS table as TCRdb keeps it, with only in-frame sequences that have V and J called. A part of the clones is gone; compared with another copy, unresolved V genes explain less than half, and the rest is unexplained. The V and J calls and the clone size are those of that table, but D and trimming were determined from the DNA. The sample yields about 480,000 clones; 85% to 90% were counted once. Around 8% of the sample is taken by the ten largest.

The TCR was taken from a woman aged 45-59 years with COVID-19, enrolled during active disease. The rearrangement combines TRBV19 with TRBJ1-2; the D gene identity is not certain. The sequencing sample was made of peripheral blood. CDR3 loop: CASRKAATYNYGYTF. The sequence in DNA is TGTGCCAGTAGGAAGGCGGCCACGTATAACTATGGCTACACCTTC.